This record concerns one TCR beta chain sequence. This sample stems from a study of blood T cell repertoires in COVID-19. Clones were sequenced by immunoSEQ multiplex PCR, and TCRdb holds only the in-frame ones, with some missing. The sample shows about 170,000 clones, roughly 87% of them seen only once. The CDR3 sequence is 13 residues long. Trimming removed 5 bases from V and 6 bases from J, with 12 bases in between. CDR1 SGHAT and CDR2 FQDESV come from the germline V gene (reference sequence). Sequencing input: PBMCs or T cells enriched from blood (not recorded which). This TCR came from a woman aged 50 to 60 who had recovered from COVID-19. V is TRBV11-1 and J is TRBJ2-3; D may be TRBD2 (6 bases). The CDR3 loop is CASSPLAPDTQYF. CDR3 bases: TGTGCCAGCAGCCCCCTAGCGCCTGATACGCAGTATTTT.